This passage covers 18 T cell receptor beta chains from one sample sequenced in a study of cytomegalovirus exposure and HLA in healthy donors (TCRdb year 2017). Library preparation employed the immunoSEQ multiplex PCR assay. The multiplex PCR relied on a mix of 60 forward primers for TCR Vbeta segments and 13 reverse primers for TCR Jbeta segments. TCRdb limited this immuneACCESS table to in-frame rearrangements with V and J called. A share of clones is missing; checked studies link under half to unresolved V genes, and the rest is unexplained. This sample gives some 100,000 clones in total; more than 75% of them show up just once. The ten largest clones represent just under 4% of the sample. Sequencing used PBMCs. The origin of the receptors is a woman in her fifties or sixties in good health and CMV-seropositive.

As concerns this clone: Germline is not matched at one junction end, which may reflect a read error. The chain employs TRBV14 and TRBJ2-7, with 7 nucleotides matching TRBD1. The germline gives CDR1 SGHDN, CDR2 FVKESK. The CDR3 has 13 amino acids. The CDR3 bases are TGTGCCAGCAGCAAAGACAGGGCCTTTCGGCAGTACTTC. This translates into CASSKDRAFRQYF.

This clone occurred a few times. The gene calls are TRBV10-2 and TRBJ1-1; D is ambiguous. Germline V gene data show CDR1 as WSHSY and CDR2 as SAAADI. V lost 4 bases and J lost 8, with 8 bases in between. CDR3 length: 11 amino acids. The CDR3 bases are TGCGCCAGCAGTGGAGGAGTGGAAGCTTTCTTT. This codes for CASSGGVEAFF.

This clone was observed a few times. The chain recombines TRBV6-6 with TRBJ2-1; 10 bases align to TRBD2. Germline V gene sequence: CDR1 MNHNY, CDR2 SVGAGI (reference sequence). Trimming removed 5 bases from V and 2 bases from J; junction bases left unmatched: 3. The CDR3 length is 15 residues. The CDR3 loop is CASSGLAVTYNEQFF. The CDR3 DNA is TGTGCCAGCAGTGGACTAGCGGTAACCTACAATGAGCAGTTCTTC.

The chain carries TRBV30 and TRBJ2-2; maybe TRBD2 (6 bases). Trimming shortened V by 2 bases and J by 6 bases, and 16 bases separated the two germline ends. This CDR3 region has 15 residues. CDR1 and CDR2 (germline): GTSNPN, SVGIG (reference sequence). The CDR3 DNA reads TGTGCCTGGAGTTGGGGGGTCCCAAGGGCCGGGGAGCTGTTTTTT. Amino acid sequence: CAWSWGVPRAGELFF.

The rearrangement uses TRBV11-2 and TRBJ2-1; D is uncertain. Germline CDR1 is SGHAT and CDR2 is FQNNGV. V was clipped by 5 bases and J by 1 base, with 18 bases between them. This CDR3 spans 17 amino acids. The CDR3, as DNA: TGTGCCAGCAGCCCCCCCCTGAGGCGAAAATCCTACAATGAGCAGTTCTTC. This codes for CASSPPLRRKSYNEQFF.

V and J are TRBV7-9 and TRBJ1-1; D is unclear. Trimming pared 5 bases from V and 1 base from J, leaving 5 bases between. This CDR3 contains 12 residues. The germline V gene encodes CDR1 SEHNR and CDR2 FQNEAQ (reference sequence). The CDR3 DNA follows: TGTGCCAGCAGCCCCCAGAACACTGAAGCTTTCTTT. This translates into CASSPQNTEAFF. Together with reference TRBV7-9 and TRBJ1-1, the CDR3 gives the full variable domain: DTGVSQNPRHKITKRGQNVTFRCDPISEHNRLYWYRQTLGQGPEFLTYFQNEAQLEKSRLLSDRFSAERPKGSFSTLEIQRTEQGDSAMYLCASSPQNTEAFFGQGTRLTVV.

The chain joins TRBV6-5 to TRBJ2-7; D is uncertain. The V end was cut by 1 base, the J end by 2 bases, with 6 bases between. CDR1 is MNHEY, CDR2 SVGAGI, per germline. The CDR3 consists of 13 residues. Written as DNA, the CDR3 is TGTGCCAGCAGTTACTACAGTACCTACGAGCAGTACTTC. It is translated as CASSYYSTYEQYF.

The CDR3 bases are TGTGCCAGCAGCTTGGCTTGGGGAGACACTGAAGCTTTCTTT. Translation: CASSLAWGDTEAFF. J is TRBJ1-1 and V is TRBV5-4; D ambiguous. The CDR3 is 14 amino acids. The V and J ends lost 0 bases and 3 bases respectively, with 9 bases between them. Germline V gives CDR1 SGHNT, CDR2 YYREEE (reference sequence).

The chain has TRBV27 and TRBJ2-1, with TRBD2 matching over 9 bases. The CDR3 is 17 residues long. CDR1 is MNHEY and CDR2 is SMNVEV in the germline V gene (reference sequence). V gave up 0 bases and J gave up 10 bases; unmatched junction bases: 13. This CDR3 is CASSLSPPTSGRGEQFF. The CDR3 DNA reads TGTGCCAGCAGTTTATCACCCCCGACTAGCGGCCGAGGCGAGCAGTTCTTC.

This clone was seen more than once but under ten times. This chain links TRBV9 with TRBJ1-2; 7 bases are shared with TRBD1. Germline CDR1 SGDLS, CDR2 YYNGEE. The CDR3 is 16 residues long. V lost 0 bases and J lost 0; bases outside the gene matches: 5. This chain's CDR3 is CASSVDPTGPNYGYTF. The CDR3 region has the DNA TGTGCCAGCAGCGTAGACCCGACAGGGCCTAACTATGGCTACACCTTC.

The CDR3 DNA reads TGTGCCAGCAGCTCGACAGGGGGGAGGACTGAAGCTTTCTTT. It specifies CASSSTGGRTEAFF. The V and J genes are TRBV5-4 and TRBJ1-1, with 9 bases lining up with TRBD1. The V gene end was trimmed by 3 bases and the J gene end by 5 bases; junction bases not matched to a gene: 5. This CDR3 has 14 residues. Germline V CDR1 and CDR2: SGHNT, YYREEE (reference sequence).

This chain connects TRBV25-1 to TRBJ2-7; D is perhaps TRBD2 (5 bases). V was trimmed by 8 bases and J by 0 bases, leaving 8 bases between them. The CDR3 spans 12 residues. The germline V gene has CDR1 MGHDK and CDR2 SYGVNS. The CDR3 loop reads CASGLSSYEQYF. DNA for the CDR3: TGTGCCAGCGGACTTAGCTCCTACGAGCAGTACTTC.

J is TRBJ2-3 and V is TRBV30; no definite D call. The CDR3 sequence is 13 residues long. CDR1 is GTSNPN and CDR2 is SVGIG in the germline V gene (reference sequence). V was clipped by 0 bases and J by 2 bases, with 6 bases between them. As DNA, the CDR3 is TGTGCCTGGAGTGTACGGTCCACAGATACGCAGTATTTT. Translated, it gives CAWSVRSTDTQYF.

In this sample, this clone turned up once. This sequence joins TRBV6-6 and TRBJ1-2; no reliable D call. The CDR3 runs to 15 residues. With 0 bases removed from V and 1 base from J, the gap between germline ends came to 9 bases. Germline V gene sequence: CDR1 MNHNY, CDR2 SVGAGI (reference sequence). CDR3 amino acids: CASSYSIGGNYGYTF. In DNA form, the CDR3 reads TGTGCCAGCAGTTACTCGATCGGAGGTAACTATGGCTACACCTTC.

The CDR3 sequence: CASSPVQPSGNTIYF. The CDR3 nucleotides are TGTGCCAGCTCACCTGTACAGCCCTCTGGAAACACCATATATTTT. The chain uses TRBV18 and TRBJ1-3; D remains unclear. The V gene lost 3 bases and the J gene lost 0 bases, with 9 bases spanning the gap. The CDR3 runs 15 residues. The germline gives CDR1 KGHSH, CDR2 LQKENI.

The chain uses TRBV7-9 and TRBJ2-1, with 13 bases aligning to TRBD2. This CDR3 is 16 amino acids long. Per the germline V gene, CDR1 is SEHNR and CDR2 is FQNEAQ (reference sequence). With 4 bases clipped from V and 6 bases from J, the junction kept 6 bases outside the gene matches. CDR3 nucleotides: TGTGCCAGCAGCTACAGACTAGCGGGGGGATCCAATGAGCAGTTCTTC. It is translated as CASSYRLAGGSNEQFF. The full variable domain, with the rest looked up from reference TRBV7-9 and TRBJ2-1, is DTGVSQNPRHKITKRGQNVTFRCDPISEHNRLYWYRQTLGQGPEFLTYFQNEAQLEKSRLLSDRFSAERPKGSFSTLEIQRTEQGDSAMYLCASSYRLAGGSNEQFFGPGTRLTVL.

This chain uses TRBV9 with TRBJ2-7; 8 bases map to TRBD2. The CDR3 extends over 16 amino acids. The V gene's germline CDR1 is SGDLS and CDR2 YYNGEE. With 3 bases clipped from V and 5 bases from J, the junction kept 13 bases outside the gene matches. Here the CDR3 reads CASSAVGTRIVDEQYF. Written as DNA, the CDR3 is TGTGCCAGCAGCGCGGTCGGGACTAGGATCGTCGACGAGCAGTACTTC.

This clone was seen a handful of times. The V call is TRBV5-1, the J call TRBJ2-2; D unresolved. Germline V CDR1 and CDR2: SGHRS, YFSETQ. The CDR3 is 15 amino acids. V lost 0 bases and J 2 bases, leaving 8 bases between the germline ends. The CDR3: CASSLAEINTGELFF. DNA for the CDR3: TGCGCCAGCAGCTTGGCCGAGATAAACACCGGGGAGCTGTTTTTT.